This TCR beta chain derives from a study of blood T cell repertoires in COVID-19. Authors' analysis steps: Reference gene primer amplification gave nucleated cell count estimates. Only in-frame clones appear in the TCRdb table, and some are missing; sequencing was by immunoSEQ multiplex PCR. From that table come the V and J calls and clone size; the DNA was used to work out D and trimming. The sample includes around 55,000 clones, 70% to 90% of them seen just once. Germline-derived CDR1 and CDR2 are SQVTM and ANQGSEA. The junction had 16 bases not matched to a gene; V was cut back by 6 bases and J by 0 bases. The CDR3 is 17 residues long.

The receptor was isolated from a human donor in a cohort sampled during active COVID-19. The chain is built from TRBV29-1 and TRBJ2-7, with 8 bases lining up with TRBD2. Sequenced input: peripheral blood. CDR3 DNA sequence: TGCAGCGTGGCCGCGAGACTAGCGACAAGACTCTCCTACGAGCAGTACTTC. Translating gives CSVAARLATRLSYEQYF.